This entry is about one TCR beta chain. No cognate antigen has been identified for it. Base quality data are lacking; no much larger clone is found one base away. This sample was taken from a study of Graves' ophthalmopathy and Graves' hyperthyroidism (dated by TCRdb to 2016 to 2019). With respect to the entire study: Peripheral blood samples were taken at the time of initial diagnosis, before any treatment was given. To explore V-J signatures that separate ophthalmopathy from hyperthyroidism, a discovery set of around 97 patients was enrolled, consisting of under 50 with ophthalmopathy and about 60 with stable hyperthyroidism. The study used TCR beta repertoire signatures to distinguish Graves' ophthalmopathy from Graves' hyperthyroidism and to predict progression to ophthalmopathy. The approximately 100 discovery patients were randomly divided into training and test sets at a 7:3 ratio. In total, over 130 blood samples were TCR-sequenced: fewer than 50 ophthalmopathy, approximately 80 hyperthyroidism and 17 hyperthyroidism-to-ophthalmopathy patients. Following sampling, methimazole starting at 30 mg daily was administered to hyperthyroidism patients, and high-dose intravenous methylprednisolone was administered to ophthalmopathy patients. For independent validation, a separate cohort was made up of 18 hyperthyroidism patients plus 17 patients who later progressed from hyperthyroidism to ophthalmopathy. In several hyperthyroidism patients, the T-cell repertoires found in thyroid tissue were compared with those found in blood. Paper-wide results and their limitations: Ophthalmopathy was separated from stable hyperthyroidism by the 13-signature model with 85% to 90% sensitivity and 81% to 83% specificity in cross-validation and with 80%/75% in the test set. Sample size was not predetermined statistically, and investigators were not blinded to group allocation. In validation, the model predicted ophthalmopathy progression with nearly 71% sensitivity and 72.22% specificity; 12 predicted patients were CT-confirmed with GO in a median of about 6.1 months. Most expanded thyroid clonotypes with frequency above 0.001 were also detected in blood, suggesting blood repertoires may reflect the thyroid immune response.

For repertoire sequencing, TCR beta CDR3 regions were amplified from RNA transcripts. The first round was an RT-PCR using HTBI primers with the Qiagen OneStep RT-PCR kit, and this first round was followed by a second-round multiplex PCR, then size selection and purification. Sequencing of the libraries was carried out on an Illumina HiSeq2000 in paired-end mode with 100 bp reads. The paper's data handling went like this. SOAPnuke was used to process the reads, throwing out any read that had adapters, had uncalled bases, had a mean Phred below 15, or lacked an exact constant-primer or identifier match. COPE v1.2.5 was used to merge the high-quality paired reads. Each unique nucleotide sequence was defined as a clonotype, and clonotypes were aligned to IMGT TRB V, D and J references with MiTCR v1.1. Analysis was restricted to V-J combinations with a frequency above 0.0001, which covered about 99% of repertoires. For each V-J combination, a TCR clonal expansion and chaos score was defined as F50 clonal expansion divided by the chaos observed in the TCRdist matrix. Welch's t-statistics and random forest were used to reduce the features to about a dozen V-J combinations, which were then used as input to a naive Bayes classifier. Thyroid-blood repertoire similarity was quantified with the Morisita-Horn index. In-frame beta chains were kept once TCRdb had trimmed the public reads at Q25 with fastp and called clones with MiXCR. Here each entry gathers all rows of one CDR3 protein and keeps the most common genes and DNA. TCRdb's processing, not the authors' own work, is the source of the V and J calls. The sample data list over 500,000 distinct CDR3 sequences, and 22% of these were observed just once. The ten most abundant clones make up more than 5.5% of the sample.

Stable hyperthyroidism was defined as no progression to ophthalmopathy within 18 months of follow-up. Hyperthyroidism patients were newly diagnosed, were aged 18 to 65 years, and had a disease duration under 2 months. Patients with other autoimmune diseases, uncontrolled infections, pregnancy or lactation were excluded. Clinical symptoms, serum thyroxine, TRAb, thyroid ultrasound and orbital computed tomography were used for diagnosis. Ficoll-Paque density gradient centrifugation was used to isolate PBMCs from approximately 10 ml of fresh peripheral blood. Total RNA was extracted with Trizol reagent and quality-checked on an Agilent 2100 Bioanalyzer. CDR1 and CDR2 (LNHDA, SQIVND) derive from the germline V gene (reference sequence). V is reduced by 1 base and J by 4 bases, leaving a spacing of 13 bases between them. Inclusive of the bounding cysteine and phenylalanine, the CDR3 is 15 residues long. Only CDR3 DNA remains: 45 bases, in frame from the first base.

The material sequenced was peripheral blood. The sequence derives from a woman under 30 with stable Graves' hyperthyroidism. Some clones in this sample may be carry-over from other donors' samples. Donor details come from another sample of the same person, matched by shared clones. The sequence is built from TRBV19 and TRBJ1-1; no D segment can be confidently identified. Read as DNA, the sequence is TGTGCCAGTAGTATAGGGAAGGGTTGGAGCACTGAAGCTTTCTTT. Its protein reads: CASSIGKGWSTEAFF. The CDR3, completed at both ends by the reference TRBV19 and TRBJ1-1 genes, gives the full variable domain DGGITQSPKYLFRKEGQNVTLSCEQNLNHDAMYWYRQDPGQGLRLIYYSQIVNDFQKGDIAEGYSVSREKKESFPLTVTSAQKNPTAFYLCASSIGKGWSTEAFFGQGTRLTVV.